What follows is one T cell receptor (beta chain) and its context. The method was immunoSEQ multiplex PCR; TCRdb's version includes in-frame clones alone and lacks a portion of them. Here the sample spans some 160,000 clones, about 82% being singletons. The sample is drawn from a study of blood T cell repertoires in COVID-19. CDR3 length equals 14 residues. This receptor was taken from a woman of 80 years or more with COVID-19, enrolled during active disease. V is TRBV21-1 and J is TRBJ2-7; whether TRBD1, the table's D call, matches the DNA was not checked. TRBV21-1 is a pseudogene locus. Input material: peripheral blood. The CDR3 protein is CASSKARGRGVQYF. In nucleotides, the CDR3 is TGTGCCAGCAGCAAAGCCCGCGGCAGGGGAGTGCAGTACTTC.